These T cell receptor beta chains were read from a single sample in a study of prognosis after radiotherapy for stage I lung cancer. TCRdb used MiXCR to reprocess the multiplex PCR reads, holding one entry per CDR3 protein. The profile shows approximately 10,000 distinct CDR3 sequences, over 35% of them singletons. Specimen: PBMCs, collected before or after stereotactic body radiation therapy (not recorded which). These receptors came from a donor aged 50 or older with non-small cell lung cancer. CDR3s include the opening cysteine and the closing phenylalanine or tryptophan. D genes are given only for firm matches. Clone size is stated in some rows and not others, as once, few, many or a class when expanded.

D gene: TRBD1
V gene: TRBV13
clone size: many
J gene: TRBJ1-2
CDR3 protein: CASSLKGQGFYGYTF
CDR3 DNA: TGTGCCAGCAGCTTAAAAGGACAGGGCTTCTATGGCTACACCTTC

D gene: TRBD2
V gene: TRBV28
clone size: medium-sized
J gene: TRBJ2-3
CDR3 protein: CASSLGEGGTDTQYF
CDR3 DNA: TGTGCCAGCAGCTTGGGGGAGGGTGGCACAGATACGCAGTATTTT

D gene: TRBD2
V gene: TRBV24-1
clone size: -
J gene: TRBJ2-5
CDR3 protein: CATSDSGTSGGWETQYF
CDR3 DNA: TGTGCCACCAGTGACTCCGGGACTAGCGGGGGGTGGGAGACCCAGTACTTC

D gene: -
V gene: TRBV6-5
clone size: many
J gene: TRBJ1-2
CDR3 protein: CASSSAGQTYGYTF
CDR3 DNA: TGTGCCAGCAGTTCCGCAGGACAGACCTATGGCTACACCTTC

D gene: -
V gene: TRBV15
clone size: medium-sized
J gene: TRBJ1-3
CDR3 protein: CATSRSISREDTIYF
CDR3 DNA: TGTGCCACCAGCAGATCTATTTCCAGGGAGGACACCATATATTTT

D gene: TRBD1
V gene: TRBV4-1
clone size: many
J gene: TRBJ2-7
CDR3 protein: CASSQTGTGALSRLSEQYF
CDR3 DNA: TGCGCCAGCAGCCAGACCGGGACAGGGGCACTTTCGAGACTTTCGGAGCAGTACTTC

D gene: -
V gene: TRBV7-2
clone size: -
J gene: TRBJ2-2
CDR3 protein: CASRGARGTGELFF
CDR3 DNA: TGTGCCAGCAGAGGGGCGCGAGGGACCGGCGAGCTGTTTTTT

D gene: -
V gene: TRBV6-1
clone size: many
J gene: TRBJ1-5
CDR3 protein: CASSEKRSYSNQPQHF
CDR3 DNA: TGTGCCAGCAGTGAAAAAAGATCCTATAGCAATCAGCCCCAGCATTTT

D gene: -
V gene: TRBV6-1
clone size: many
J gene: TRBJ1-5
CDR3 protein: CASSPGHSNQPQHF
CDR3 DNA: TGTGCCAGCAGTCCGGGACACAGCAATCAGCCCCAGCATTTT

D gene: -
V gene: TRBV5-1
clone size: many
J gene: TRBJ1-1
CDR3 protein: CASSGGTETPLVGEAFF
CDR3 DNA: TGCGCCAGCAGCGGAGGGACGGAAACGCCCTTGGTCGGTGAAGCTTTCTTT

D gene: -
V gene: TRBV7-6
clone size: medium-sized
J gene: TRBJ2-1
CDR3 protein: CASSLLQYNEQFF
CDR3 DNA: TGTGCCAGCAGCTTACTACAATACAATGAGCAGTTCTTC

D gene: -
V gene: TRBV27
clone size: -
J gene: TRBJ2-3
CDR3 protein: CASSSQTFPVLAGYGHTDTQYF
CDR3 DNA: TGTGCCAGCAGTTCTCAGACCTTTCCGGTACTCGCGGGCTACGGTCACACAGATACGCAGTATTTT

D gene: -
V gene: TRBV9
clone size: many
J gene: TRBJ2-3
CDR3 protein: CASSSPVQGGIDTQYF
CDR3 DNA: TGTGCCAGCAGCTCGCCGGTCCAGGGGGGTATAGATACGCAGTATTTT

D gene: -
V gene: TRBV11-2
clone size: many
J gene: TRBJ1-2
CDR3 protein: CASSRVGGSNYGYTF
CDR3 DNA: TGTGCCAGCAGCCGGGTCGGGGGGTCTAACTATGGCTACACCTTC

D gene: -
V gene: TRBV11-2
clone size: many
J gene: TRBJ2-3
CDR3 protein: CASTEGRDTQYF
CDR3 DNA: TGTGCCAGCACCGAAGGGCGAGATACGCAGTATTTT

D gene: TRBD1
V gene: TRBV7-3
clone size: -
J gene: TRBJ2-1
CDR3 protein: CASSLRQGMRNEQFF
CDR3 DNA: TGTGCCAGCAGCCTAAGACAGGGGATGAGAAATGAGCAGTTCTTC

D gene: -
V gene: TRBV7-8
clone size: -
J gene: TRBJ2-3
CDR3 protein: CASSLESAGIVGTDTQYF
CDR3 DNA: TGTGCCAGCAGCTTAGAGAGCGCGGGGATCGTTGGGACAGATACACAGTATTTT

D gene: -
V gene: TRBV12-3/TRBV12-4
clone size: medium-sized
J gene: TRBJ1-1
CDR3 protein: CASSLMDSLNTEAFF
CDR3 DNA: TGTGCCAGCAGTTTAATGGACAGCTTGAACACTGAAGCTTTCTTT

D gene: TRBD2
V gene: TRBV20-1
clone size: many
J gene: TRBJ2-1
CDR3 protein: CSASQPSGGGWGQFF
CDR3 DNA: TGCAGTGCTAGTCAACCTAGCGGGGGAGGATGGGGGCAGTTCTTC

D gene: -
V gene: TRBV5-1
clone size: -
J gene: TRBJ2-2
CDR3 protein: CASSLYSTAYTGELFF
CDR3 DNA: TGCGCCAGCAGCTTGTATTCTACCGCTTACACCGGGGAGCTGTTTTTT

D gene: -
V gene: TRBV13
clone size: many
J gene: TRBJ2-7
CDR3 protein: CASSLGGTKLPYEQYF
CDR3 DNA: TGTGCCAGCAGCTTAGGCGGGACCAAACTACCTTACGAGCAGTACTTC

D gene: TRBD1
V gene: TRBV20-1
clone size: many
J gene: TRBJ1-5
CDR3 protein: CSAYDWTGGAGNQPQHF
CDR3 DNA: TGCAGTGCTTACGATTGGACAGGGGGCGCCGGCAATCAGCCCCAGCATTTT

D gene: -
V gene: TRBV20-1
clone size: -
J gene: TRBJ2-5
CDR3 protein: CSARDLVAQETQYF
CDR3 DNA: TGCAGTGCTAGAGATCTAGTGGCCCAAGAGACCCAGTACTTC

D gene: -
V gene: TRBV2
clone size: many
J gene: TRBJ2-5
CDR3 protein: CASRDTSVQETQYF
CDR3 DNA: TGTGCCAGCAGGGATACATCGGTCCAAGAGACCCAGTACTTC

D gene: -
V gene: TRBV19
clone size: few
J gene: TRBJ1-5
CDR3 protein: CASSSSSGPQHF
CDR3 DNA: TGTGCCAGTAGTTCGAGTTCCGGACCCCAGCATTTT

D gene: -
V gene: TRBV7-2
clone size: -
J gene: TRBJ2-5
CDR3 protein: CASSSFQTQYF
CDR3 DNA: TGTGCCAGCAGCAGCTTCCAGACCCAGTACTTC

D gene: -
V gene: TRBV19
clone size: few
J gene: TRBJ2-3
CDR3 protein: CASSIWGSTDTQYF
CDR3 DNA: TGTGCCAGTAGTATTTGGGGGAGCACAGATACGCAGTATTTT

D gene: TRBD1
V gene: TRBV10-3
clone size: many
J gene: TRBJ1-5
CDR3 protein: CAISESTGGGQPQHF
CDR3 DNA: TGTGCCATCAGTGAGTCAACAGGGGGCGGTCAGCCCCAGCATTTT

D gene: -
V gene: TRBV5-1
clone size: -
J gene: TRBJ2-1
CDR3 protein: CASSALGGATYEQFF
CDR3 DNA: TGCGCCAGCAGCGCCCTGGGTGGTGCTACTTATGAGCAGTTCTTC